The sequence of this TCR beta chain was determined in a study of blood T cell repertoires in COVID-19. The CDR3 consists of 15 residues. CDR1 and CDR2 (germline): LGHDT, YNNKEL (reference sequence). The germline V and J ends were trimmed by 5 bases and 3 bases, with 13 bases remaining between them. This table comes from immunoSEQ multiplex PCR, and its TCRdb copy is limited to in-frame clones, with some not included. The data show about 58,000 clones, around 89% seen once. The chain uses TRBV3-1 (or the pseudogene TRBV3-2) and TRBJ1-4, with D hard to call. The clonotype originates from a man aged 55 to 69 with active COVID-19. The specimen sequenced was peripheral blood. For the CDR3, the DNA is TGTGCCAGCAGCAGAGGGTTTCGGGCTAATGAAAAACTGTTTTTT. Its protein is CASSRGFRANEKLFF.